The present entry profiles one T cell receptor beta chain with its context. Antigen unknown. The sample is drawn from a study of STAT3 mutations in large granular lymphocyte leukemia. Germline CDR1 is SQVTM and CDR2 is ANQGSEA. Trimming left V 5 bases short and J 0 bases short, with 9 bases between. The CDR3 has 13 amino acids. Study-wide findings and caveats: At least one immunodominant TCR beta clonotype appeared in every T-cell large granular lymphocyte leukemia patient. After therapy, about 35% of the 18 patients switched clonotypes, all new clones STAT3 wild type. A small but highly pathogenic clone may have been missed.

Sequencing used immunoSEQ multiplex PCR; TCRdb keeps in-frame clones, though not all of them. Of several thousand clones in the sample, roughly 85% were seen once. This receptor was obtained from a man aged 35-49 years with T-cell large granular lymphocyte leukemia. Some clones in this sample may be carry-over from other donors' samples. The V and J genes are TRBV29-1 and TRBJ2-3; no definite D call. The sequencing input was peripheral blood mononuclear cells. The CDR3 here is CSVIPDSTDTQYF. As DNA, the CDR3 is TGCAGCGTTATCCCGGACAGCACAGATACGCAGTATTTT.